This T cell receptor beta chain was profiled in a study of CD8 T cells in ankylosing spondylitis. General study results and limits: Clones tied to disease were said to be significantly enriched in matched ankylosing spondylitis synovial fluid. Seemingly characteristic of ankylosing spondylitis blood was a TCR beta motif consisting of under 10 highly homologous variants.

V was cut by 3 bases and J by 4 bases, with 9 bases left in between. This CDR3 contains 13 residues. Germline V CDR1 and CDR2: SEHNR, FQNEAQ (reference sequence). Comment on this clonotype: Its antigen is not identified.

Each CDR3 protein is one row after TCRdb ran MiXCR on the 5' RACE reads. The sample contains roughly 370,000 distinct CDR3 sequences, approximately 20% of which appear only once. Sequencing was carried out using blood, either unsorted or a sorted T cell fraction (not recorded which). The receptor's source is a male donor with ankylosing spondylitis. This rearrangement joins TRBV7-9 to TRBJ1-2; perhaps TRBD1 as D (5 bases). This CDR3 reads CASSFDRFYGYTF. The CDR3 nucleotides are TGTGCCAGCAGCTTTGACAGATTCTATGGCTACACCTTC.